This TCR beta chain was identified during a study of human T cells and chemical hapten exposure. There are 13 residues in the CDR3. Germline CDR1 reads DFQATT; CDR2 reads SNEGSKA (reference sequence). The V gene lost 0 bases and the J gene lost 7 bases, with 10 bases spanning the gap. Time point of the sample: pre-sensitization, week 0. Treatment meaning: therapeutic diphenylcyclopropenone sensitization with weekly scalp DPC. TCRdb ran MiXCR on the RACE reads and lists one entry per CDR3 protein. Of about 60,000 distinct CDR3 sequences listed, about 11% were seen once; the top ten hold 3.5% to 4.5%. There are many counts of this clonotype.

This receptor was obtained from a woman aged 40-49 years with alopecia areata. Some clones in this sample may be carry-over from other donors' samples. J is TRBJ1-5 and V is TRBV20-1, with D hard to call. The material was whole blood, obtained in connection with sensitization to the hapten diphenylcyclopropenone (DPC). CDR3 loop: CSARERGSQPQHF. CDR3 DNA: TGCAGTGCTAGAGAGAGAGGGTCCCAGCCCCAGCATTTT.